This paragraph covers one TCR beta chain sequence. After constant-region reverse-primer amplification, full-length variable regions underwent semi-nested PCR with Nested Universal Primer A. From the 5' RACE reads, TCRdb called clonotypes with MiXCR, one entry per CDR3 protein. The top ten clones hold 2.1% of a sample with about 47,000 distinct CDR3 sequences, roughly 28% of them seen once. V lost 2 bases to trimming and J lost 5 bases, with 12 bases between them. Germline values: CDR1 SNHLY, CDR2 FYNNEI. CDR3 length: 15 residues. The sequencing sample was made of naive CD4+ T cells sorted from blood. The subset is: naive CD4+ T cells, CD4+CD45RA+CD25-. The genes are TRBV2 and TRBJ1-4, with D possibly being TRBD1 (6 bases). The receptor's source is a female donor with breast cancer. The CDR3 loop reads CASSETGTGNEKLFF. Here the CDR3 DNA reads TGTGCCAGCAGTGAAACAGGGACGGGGAATGAAAAACTGTTTTTT.